These T cell receptor beta chains were read from a single sample in a study of CD8 T cells in ankylosing spondylitis. TCRdb reanalysed the 5' RACE reads using MiXCR and keeps one entry per CDR3 protein. The sample comprises 700,000 or so distinct CDR3 sequences, roughly 19% of which are singletons, and 19% rests with the top ten. What was sequenced was blood, either unsorted or a sorted T cell fraction (not recorded which). These TCRs come from a male donor with ankylosing spondylitis. CDR3s include the opening cysteine and the closing phenylalanine or tryptophan. D genes are given only for firm matches. Only part of the rows carry a size: once, few, many, or a class if the clone is expanded.

>TRBJ2-2|-|TRBV28|-
TGTGCCAGCAGTTCGAGGGGTCGGGACATGACGAACACCGGGGAGCTGTTTTTT
CASSSRGRDMTNTGELFF
>TRBJ1-4|-|TRBV12-3/TRBV12-4|TRBD1
TGTGCCAGCAGGGACGGACAGGGCTGGGAAAAACTGTTTTTT
CASRDGQGWEKLFF
>TRBJ2-1|-|TRBV6-2/TRBV6-3|-
TGTGCCAGCAGTCCCTACGATGAGCAGTTCTTC
CASSPYDEQFF
>TRBJ2-1|few|TRBV7-6|TRBD1
TGTGCCAGCAGCTTCATCCCCCTCCCACAGGGGGAAAACAATGAGCAGTTCTTC
CASSFIPLPQGENNEQFF
>TRBJ1-1|few|TRBV6-5|TRBD1
TGTGCCAGCAGTTACTTGGACAGGGGGCGGACTGAAGCTTTCTTT
CASSYLDRGRTEAFF
>TRBJ1-1|few|TRBV9|-
TGTGCCAGCAGCGTAGGTTTCGTACAAGGGAACACTGAAGCTTTCTTT
CASSVGFVQGNTEAFF
>TRBJ2-2|-|TRBV12-3/TRBV12-4|TRBD1
TGTGCCAGCAGTCAATTAGGACAGGGAACCGGGGAGCTGTTTTTT
CASSQLGQGTGELFF
>TRBJ2-5|few|TRBV5-1|TRBD2
TGCGCCAGCAGCTTGGTGGTAGCGGGGCCCCAAGAGACCCAGTACTTC
CASSLVVAGPQETQYF
>TRBJ2-5|once|TRBV20-1|-
TGCAGTGCTAGAGATGCAGGGGGGCGCGAGACCCAGTACTTC
CSARDAGGRETQYF
>TRBJ2-7|few|TRBV12-3/TRBV12-4|-
TGTGCCAGCATTAAGACAGGCTCCTACGAGCAGTACTTC
CASIKTGSYEQYF
>TRBJ2-3|few|TRBV20-1|TRBD1
TGCAGTGCCAAAGCCCGGGACAGGGGAGGCACAGATACGCAGTATTTT
CSAKARDRGGTDTQYF
>TRBJ2-1|many|TRBV4-1|-
TGCGCCAGCAGCCAAGACGGATTCGGGAGGCAGTTCTTC
CASSQDGFGRQFF
>TRBJ2-1|few|TRBV12-3/TRBV12-4|TRBD1
TGTGCCAGCAGTCCCCGGGACAGGGACTATGAGCAGTTCTTC
CASSPRDRDYEQFF
>TRBJ2-1|few|TRBV3-1|-
TGTGCCAGCAGCCGGACCACCAATTACAATGAGCAGTTCTTC
CASSRTTNYNEQFF
>TRBJ1-5|-|TRBV12-3/TRBV12-4|-
TGTGCCAGCAGTTTTAGTGGGGGGGGTCAGCCCCAGCATTTT
CASSFSGGGQPQHF
>TRBJ2-7|-|TRBV20-1|-
TGCAGTGCTCCTCAGGTGGGAGCCTACGAGCAGTACTTC
CSAPQVGAYEQYF
>TRBJ2-1|-|TRBV20-1|TRBD2
TGCAGTGCAGAGACCCTAGCGGGATCCGCTAATGAGCAGTTCTTC
CSAETLAGSANEQFF
>TRBJ2-1|few|TRBV20-1|-
TGCAGTGCTAGAGAAGAATCTAGCGCAAAATACAATGAGCAGTTCTTC
CSAREESSAKYNEQFF
>TRBJ1-4|-|TRBV6-1|-
TGTGCCAGCGGGGAAGGGACGTGGGGTGAAAAACTGTTTTTT
CASGEGTWGEKLFF
>TRBJ2-7|few|TRBV5-1|-
TGCGCCAGCAGCTATGAGAGCCGCTCCTACGAGCAGTACTTC
CASSYESRSYEQYF